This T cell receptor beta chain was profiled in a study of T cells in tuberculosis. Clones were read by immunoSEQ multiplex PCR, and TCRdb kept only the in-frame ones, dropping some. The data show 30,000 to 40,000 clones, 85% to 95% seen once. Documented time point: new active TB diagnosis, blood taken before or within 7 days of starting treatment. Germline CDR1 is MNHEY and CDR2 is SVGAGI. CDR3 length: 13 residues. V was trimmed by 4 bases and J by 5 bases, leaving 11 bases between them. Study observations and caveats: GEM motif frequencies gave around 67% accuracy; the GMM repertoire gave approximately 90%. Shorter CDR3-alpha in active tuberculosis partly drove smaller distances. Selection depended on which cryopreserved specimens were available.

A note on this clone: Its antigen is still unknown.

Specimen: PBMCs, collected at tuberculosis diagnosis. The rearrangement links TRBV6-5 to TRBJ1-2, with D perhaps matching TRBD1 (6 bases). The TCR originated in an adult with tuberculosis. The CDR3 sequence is CASSLDRGYGYTF. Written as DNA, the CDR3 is TGTGCCAGCAGTTTAGATAGGGGGTATGGCTACACCTTC.